This is a list of T cell receptor beta chains from one sample in a study of beta chain features in type 1 diabetes. Measured with immunoSEQ multiplex PCR; TCRdb has only the in-frame clones, and not every one. The table includes 350,000 to 400,000 clones, 10% to 15% detected once. The specimen was naive CD4+ T cells from blood. All receptors come from a woman between 18 and 29 years old with type 1 diabetes. The CDR3 runs from the conserved cysteine through the conserved F or W. Fields, in order: clone size, D gene, J gene, V gene, CDR3 protein, CDR3 DNA. A D gene is named only where the DNA matches it firmly. Where a row states a size, it is once, few, many or the class of an expanded clone; other rows omit it.

size: -
D: -
J: TRBJ1-5
V: TRBV5-4
CDR3: CASSSGDKDQPQHF
DNA: TGTGCCAGCAGTTCCGGGGACAAAGACCAGCCCCAGCATTTT

size: few
D: TRBD1
J: TRBJ2-2
V: TRBV28
CDR3: CASSLWGQGGSGELFF
DNA: TGTGCCAGCAGTTTATGGGGACAGGGTGGCTCCGGGGAGCTGTTTTTT

size: -
D: -
J: TRBJ2-1
V: TRBV12-5
CDR3: CASGPPTSAYNEQFF
DNA: TGTGCTAGTGGTCCCCCCACTAGTGCCTACAATGAGCAGTTCTTC

size: few
D: -
J: TRBJ2-3
V: TRBV4-1
CDR3: CASSQAQTRDTQYF
DNA: TGCGCCAGCAGCCAAGCGCAGACTAGGGATACGCAGTATTTT

size: few
D: -
J: TRBJ2-2
V: TRBV7-9
CDR3: CASSTYSLVPGELFF
DNA: TGTGCCAGCAGCACTTACTCTTTGGTTCCCGGGGAGCTGTTTTTT

size: -
D: TRBD2
J: TRBJ2-7
V: TRBV11-2
CDR3: CASSGSGRDEQYF
DNA: TGTGCCAGCAGCGGTAGCGGGAGGGACGAGCAGTACTTC

size: few
D: TRBD2
J: TRBJ2-1
V: TRBV9
CDR3: CASTPSGSDNEQFF
DNA: TGTGCCAGCACTCCAAGCGGGAGTGACAATGAGCAGTTCTTC

size: -
D: TRBD2
J: TRBJ2-7
V: TRBV29-1
CDR3: CSASLAGGSHEQYF
DNA: TGCAGCGCGTCATTAGCGGGAGGGAGCCACGAGCAGTACTTC

size: few
D: -
J: TRBJ2-5
V: TRBV9
CDR3: CASSVDRQGQTQYF
DNA: TGTGCCAGCAGCGTAGATCGCCAGGGTCAGACCCAGTACTTC

size: -
D: -
J: TRBJ1-2
V: TRBV9
CDR3: CASSVERGYGYTF
DNA: TGTGCCAGCAGCGTAGAGCGGGGCTATGGCTACACCTTC

size: -
D: -
J: TRBJ2-5
V: TRBV14
CDR3: CASSPSPQETQYF
DNA: TGTGCCAGCAGCCCCTCCCCCCAAGAGACCCAGTACTTC

size: -
D: TRBD2
J: TRBJ2-1
V: TRBV19
CDR3: CASSGLAGLGEQFF
DNA: TGTGCCAGTTCTGGACTAGCGGGACTGGGTGAGCAGTTCTTC

size: -
D: -
J: TRBJ1-4
V: TRBV4-2
CDR3: CASSRAGGLNEKLFF
DNA: TGTGCCAGCAGCCGGGCGGGAGGCCTCAATGAAAAACTGTTTTTT

size: -
D: TRBD1
J: TRBJ2-7
V: TRBV5-1
CDR3: CASRLTGDAFYEQYF
DNA: TGCGCCAGCAGGTTAACAGGGGACGCTTTCTACGAGCAGTACTTC

size: -
D: TRBD1
J: TRBJ2-7
V: TRBV4-1
CDR3: CASSQIRDRGREQYF
DNA: TGCGCCAGCAGCCAGATCCGGGACAGGGGCCGCGAGCAGTACTTC

size: -
D: TRBD1
J: TRBJ2-3
V: TRBV5-1
CDR3: CASSFWTGTDTQYF
DNA: TGCGCCAGCAGCTTCTGGACAGGGACAGATACGCAGTATTTT

size: -
D: -
J: TRBJ2-3
V: TRBV29-1
CDR3: CSSTPRDRSTDTQYF
DNA: TGCAGCTCAACCCCACGGGATAGGAGCACAGATACGCAGTATTTT

size: -
D: TRBD1
J: TRBJ1-1
V: TRBV5-6
CDR3: CASSLTGDNTEAFF
DNA: TGTGCCAGCAGCCTTACAGGGGATAACACTGAAGCTTTCTTT

size: few
D: -
J: TRBJ2-7
V: TRBV9
CDR3: CASSPTAGPTSEQYF
DNA: TGTGCCAGCAGCCCTACCGCCGGTCCCACCTCCGAGCAGTACTTC

size: -
D: -
J: TRBJ2-5
V: TRBV11-2
CDR3: CASSPDLAQETQYF
DNA: TGTGCCAGCAGCCCTGATCTAGCGCAAGAGACCCAGTACTTC

size: -
D: -
J: TRBJ2-5
V: TRBV7-9
CDR3: CASSRVETQYF
DNA: TGTGCCAGCAGCCGGGTAGAGACCCAGTACTTC

size: few
D: -
J: TRBJ2-7
V: TRBV5-6
CDR3: CASSLGGYEQYF
DNA: TGTGCCAGCAGCTTAGGGGGCTACGAGCAGTACTTC

size: -
D: -
J: TRBJ2-7
V: TRBV5-4
CDR3: CASSQLATYEQYF
DNA: TGTGCCAGCAGCCAACTAGCAACCTACGAGCAGTACTTC

size: few
D: TRBD1
J: TRBJ2-7
V: TRBV11-3
CDR3: CASSLGGTGGYEQYF
DNA: TGTGCCAGCAGCTTAGGGGGGACAGGGGGCTACGAGCAGTACTTC